This T cell receptor (beta chain) was recorded in a study of blood T cell repertoires in COVID-19 (dated by TCRdb to 2018 to 2021). Study-level background: Samples covering the acute and convalescent phases of COVID-19 were provided by collaborators in the United States, Italy and Spain. The material from the prospective study consisted of cDNA or gDNA derived from T cells, B-cell-depleted T cells, or PBMCs. The dataset comprised deeply sampled blood TCRbeta repertoires from subjects exposed to, actively infected with, or recovered from COVID-19. The repertoires were made available in a free public database intended to serve as a resource for research on the immune response to SARS-CoV-2. The samples were drawn from the first 160 participants of the ongoing ImmuneRACE study and from more than 1,000 subjects provided by 6 global collaborators. A de-identified subject ID, COVID-19 status, age in years and sex were almost always included in the sample metadata. Where available, HLA class I and class II types were taken from metadata supplied by the sample provider and were not determined by assay-based typing.

The paper's findings and limits, for the study overall: Clinical and demographic metadata were provided uncurated, with the amount varying by source and participant.

Participants in the prospective study were aged roughly 18 to 100 years, lived in 20 to 30 United States geographic areas, and enrolled through a virtual design. In the prospective study, cohorts were assigned on the basis of participant-reported clinical history obtained from a screening survey and a study questionnaire. ImmuneRACE Cohort 3 recovered participants were defined by two consecutive negative NP/OP PCR tests, healthcare professional clearance, or symptom resolution. Each participant in the prospective study had whole blood, serum and a nasopharyngeal or oropharyngeal swab collected by mobile phlebotomists. Prospective study participants could optionally give additional blood draws and questionnaires over a roughly 2-month period. Before DNA extraction, prospective study blood samples were shipped either frozen or at room temperature. TCRbeta CDR3 regions were amplified from genomic DNA by means of the immunoSEQ Assay, a bias-controlled multiplex PCR. Per the original workflow: Within the assay, amplification of reference gene primers was used to estimate how many nucleated cells each sample contained. To quantify the absolute abundance of each unique TCRbeta CDR3 rearrangement, sequence reads were collapsed and filtered. Productive Simpson clonality was computed per sample as the square root of Simpson's diversity index over productive rearrangements. TCRdb's version of the immuneACCESS table is confined to in-frame rearrangements and falls short of the full clone set. An unresolved V gene accounts for under half of the shortfall where checked; the remainder is of unknown origin. Clone size and the V and J calls come from that table; the DNA yielded D and trimming. A total of about 310,000 clones appear in this sample, roughly 86% of them only once. The ten biggest clones cover roughly a tenth of the sample.

Per the germline V gene (reference sequence), WNHNN is the CDR1 and SYGVQD is the CDR2. V trim: 7 bases; J trim: 3 bases; unmatched bases: 4. CDR3 length: 13 amino acids, cysteine to phenylalanine. This entry keeps only the CDR3 DNA: 39 bases, framed from base 1. Points on this clone: The clone's antigen remains unknown. Within one base of it there is no much larger clone, and no base qualities were kept.

Material for sequencing was PBMCs or T cells enriched from blood (not recorded which). In this chain, TRBV10-1 is recombined with TRBJ2-7; TRBD1 matches 9 bases in the middle. The TCR comes from a woman aged 25 to 39 who had recovered from COVID-19. The nucleotides are TGCGCCAGCAACTGGGACAGGGTCTACGAGCAGTACTTC. Translated, it gives CASNWDRVYEQYF.